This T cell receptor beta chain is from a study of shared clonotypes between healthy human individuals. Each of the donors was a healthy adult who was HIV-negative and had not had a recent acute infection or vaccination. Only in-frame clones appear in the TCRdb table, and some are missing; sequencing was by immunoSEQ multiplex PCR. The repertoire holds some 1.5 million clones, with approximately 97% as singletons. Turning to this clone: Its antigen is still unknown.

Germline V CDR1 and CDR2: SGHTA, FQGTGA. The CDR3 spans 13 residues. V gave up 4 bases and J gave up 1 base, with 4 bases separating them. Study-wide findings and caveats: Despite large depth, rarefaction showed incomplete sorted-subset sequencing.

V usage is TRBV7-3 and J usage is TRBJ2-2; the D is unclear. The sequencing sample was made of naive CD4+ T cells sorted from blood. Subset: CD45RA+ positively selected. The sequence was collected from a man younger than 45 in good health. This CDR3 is CASSWGNTGELFF. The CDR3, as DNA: TGTGCCAGCAGCTGGGGGAACACCGGGGAGCTGTTTTTT.